These T cell receptor beta chains were read from a single sample in a study of blood T cell repertoires in COVID-19. Produced via immunoSEQ multiplex PCR; TCRdb's table is partial and in-frame only. The sample holds around 260,000 clones; around 86% are singletons and the top ten take over 4%. What was sequenced was peripheral blood. Receptors originate from a woman aged 55-69 years with COVID-19, enrolled during active disease. CDR3s include the opening cysteine and the closing phenylalanine or tryptophan. A D gene is named only where the DNA matches it firmly. Where a row states a size, it is once, few, many or the class of an expanded clone; other rows omit it.

>TRBD1|TRBV2|-|TRBJ2-1
TGTGCCAGCAGTGAAGCGGGACAGTTAAGCCCGTTCTTC
CASSEAGQLSPFF
>TRBD1|TRBV7-9|-|TRBJ2-7
TGTGCCAGCAATCGCGGGACAGGGCTTGACGAGCAGTACTTC
CASNRGTGLDEQYF
>TRBD1|TRBV18|-|TRBJ1-1
TGTGCCAGTAAAGGACAGGTGAACACTGAAGCTTTCTTT
CASKGQVNTEAFF
>TRBD1|TRBV11-2|few|TRBJ1-2
TGTGCCAGCAGCGTCGACAGGGCCTCTAACTATGGCTACACCTTC
CASSVDRASNYGYTF
>TRBD1|TRBV5-4|once|TRBJ1-1
TGTGCCAGCAGCACCCGGGACAGGGGTTGGACTGAAGCTTTCTTT
CASSTRDRGWTEAFF
>-|TRBV12-5|-|TRBJ1-3
TGTGCTAGTGGTTTGGGGGAGGCCTCCTCTGGAAACACCATATATTTT
CASGLGEASSGNTIYF
>-|TRBV11-2|-|TRBJ2-2
TGTGCCAGCAGCCACCGACGGGGGAGTGTAACCGGGGAGCTGTTTTTT
CASSHRRGSVTGELFF
>TRBD1|TRBV11-3|-|TRBJ2-3
TGTGCCAGCAGCCCAAGACAGGGCGGCACAGATACGCAGTATTTT
CASSPRQGGTDTQYF
>-|TRBV7-8|-|TRBJ2-1
TGTGCCAGCAGCTTCCCCCTGGGGGGTATCTACAATGAGCAGTTCTTC
CASSFPLGGIYNEQFF
>TRBD1|TRBV2|-|TRBJ1-2
TGTGCCAGCAGTGTTACCGGGACAGGACCCTTTGGCTACACCTTC
CASSVTGTGPFGYTF
>-|TRBV19|-|TRBJ1-2
TGTGCCAGTAGTTCTGTCCAGGGCCGTCGTAACTATGGCTACACCTTC
CASSSVQGRRNYGYTF
>-|TRBV7-9|few|TRBJ1-4
TGTGCCAGCAGCTTGAGGGGAGGAGAAAAACTGTTTTTT
CASSLRGGEKLFF
>TRBD2|TRBV6-5|once|TRBJ2-3
TGTGCCAGCAGGTTGACTAGCGGGCCCACAGATACGCAGTATTTT
CASRLTSGPTDTQYF
>-|TRBV9|-|TRBJ1-4
TGTGCCAGCAGCGAGGCGGCGGGTTCCCATAATGAAAAACTGTTTTTT
CASSEAAGSHNEKLFF
>-|TRBV6-2/TRBV6-3|-|TRBJ1-2
TGTGCCAGCAGCTTACCTTTTGGGGGCGAGGCCTATGGCTACACCTTC
CASSLPFGGEAYGYTF
>-|TRBV29-1|-|TRBJ2-3
TGCAGCGTCGACGACTCTCACGGGCAGTATTTT
CSVDDSHGQYF
>-|TRBV9|once|TRBJ2-1
TGTGCCAGCAGCGTTGAGGGCCCTGGAACGAATGAGCAGTTCTTC
CASSVEGPGTNEQFF
>-|TRBV19|-|TRBJ1-4
TGTGCCAGTAGTACCGGGTCCTCCGGAAAACTGTTTTTT
CASSTGSSGKLFF
>TRBD2|TRBV9|-|TRBJ2-1
TGTGCCAGCAGCACTAGCGGGTACAATGAGCAGTTCTTC
CASSTSGYNEQFF
>-|TRBV30|-|TRBJ1-2
TGTGCCTCTAATCCCAAAGGGGGCTATGGCTACACCTTC
CASNPKGGYGYTF
>TRBD2|TRBV28|-|TRBJ2-3
TGTGCCAGCAGTTCCTCCCATCCGGGCGAGCGGGGCCCTAGCACAGATACGCAGTATTTT
CASSSSHPGERGPSTDTQYF
>-|TRBV4-2|-|TRBJ1-4
TGTGCCAGCAGCCAAGTGAGGGGGGGTAGAACTAATGAAAAACTGTTTTTT
CASSQVRGGRTNEKLFF
>-|TRBV2|-|TRBJ1-1
TGTGCCAGCTCCTTGAACACTGAAGCTTTCTTT
CASSLNTEAFF
>-|TRBV11-2|-|TRBJ1-5
TGTGCCAGCAGCTTATCGGGGGGATATCAGCCCCAGCATTTT
CASSLSGGYQPQHF
>-|TRBV15|-|TRBJ2-1
TGTGCCACCAGCAGAGATAGTAAGCTTGAGCAGTTCTTC
CATSRDSKLEQFF
>-|TRBV6-5|-|TRBJ1-6
TGTGCCAGCAGGGCGACAGAAGAAAATTCACCCCTCCACTTT
CASRATEENSPLHF
>-|TRBV4-1|once|TRBJ2-1
TGCGCCAGCAGCCCTAACGATGTCCGGAAAGGGACTCGAAGCTCCTACAATGAGCAGTTCTTC
CASSPNDVRKGTRSSYNEQFF
>TRBD2|TRBV18|-|TRBJ2-3
TGTGCCAGCTCACCGGGCGGGGGAGACCCAGATACGCAGTATTTT
CASSPGGGDPDTQYF
>TRBD1|TRBV9|-|TRBJ1-3
TGTGCCAGCAGCAGCGACAGGGTTCAGAGGGGAAACACCATATATTTT
CASSSDRVQRGNTIYF
>-|TRBV5-1|few|TRBJ2-7
TGCGCCAGCAGCGCCTGGGGCGGGATTGGTTACGAGCAGTACTTC
CASSAWGGIGYEQYF
>TRBD1|TRBV5-8|once|TRBJ2-1
TGTGCCAGCAGCATTGGACAGGGATACAATGAGCAGTTCTTC
CASSIGQGYNEQFF
>-|TRBV19|-|TRBJ1-1
TGTGCCAGTAGTACCCTCGGGACAATAAACACTGAAGCTTTCTTT
CASSTLGTINTEAFF
>-|TRBV7-9|-|TRBJ2-7
TGTGCCAGCAGCCGGAGCGGGTATACCTACGAGCAGTACTTC
CASSRSGYTYEQYF
>-|TRBV11-1|-|TRBJ1-2
TGTGCCAGCAGCTTAAGCAGGGGTGGTGGCTACACCTTC
CASSLSRGGGYTF
>TRBD1|TRBV3-1/TRBV3-2|-|TRBJ2-6
TGTGCCAGCACCCCAAGAGGGGGCTTCTCCTCTGGGGCCAACGTCCTGACTTTC
CASTPRGGFSSGANVLTF
>-|TRBV7-2|-|TRBJ1-5
TGTGCCAGCAGCCCAGGGGTTGGGCAGCCCCAGCATTTT
CASSPGVGQPQHF
>TRBD2|TRBV27|-|TRBJ2-1
TGTGCCAGCAGTCCCCAAACCCTGACTAGCGGGAGTACCAATGAGCAGTTCTTC
CASSPQTLTSGSTNEQFF
>-|TRBV10-3|-|TRBJ1-6
TGTGCCATCGGCCCGGGACATTATAATTCACCCCTCCACTTT
CAIGPGHYNSPLHF
>TRBD1|TRBV11-3|once|TRBJ2-7
TGTGCCAGCAGCTTAGAGGGACAGCAGATATACGAGCAGTACTTC
CASSLEGQQIYEQYF
>TRBD2|TRBV7-2|-|TRBJ2-7
TGTGCCAGCAGCAGCGGGGGCACTAGCGGAGTATCCTACGAGCAGTACTTC
CASSSGGTSGVSYEQYF
>-|TRBV19|-|TRBJ1-5
TGTGCCAGTAGTATCGGAAGGGGTGGGCGCGATCAGCCCCAGCATTTT
CASSIGRGGRDQPQHF
>-|TRBV25-1|-|TRBJ1-1
TGTGCCAGCAGCGATGCGGGGTATGGTACTGAAGCTTTCTTT
CASSDAGYGTEAFF
>-|TRBV7-2|-|TRBJ2-5
TGTGCCAGCAGCCCATTGGGGGGAGAGACCCAGTACTTC
CASSPLGGETQYF
>-|TRBV7-8|-|TRBJ2-3
TGTGCCAGCAGCTTAATTGTTAGCTCCAGCACAGATACGCAGTATTTT
CASSLIVSSSTDTQYF
>-|TRBV7-8|-|TRBJ1-5
TGTGCCAGCAGCTCCCACAGGGCGAGCAATCAGCCCCAGCATTTT
CASSSHRASNQPQHF
>-|TRBV28|-|TRBJ2-5
TGTGCCAGCAGTTTACTACGATTACTGGGGGCAGGGGGGGAGACCCAGTACTTC
CASSLLRLLGAGGETQYF
>-|TRBV29-1|-|TRBJ1-4
TGCAGCGGGGGATCATCGGGGTGGAATGAAAAACTGTTTTTT
CSGGSSGWNEKLFF
>TRBD1|TRBV28|-|TRBJ2-1
TGTGCCAGCAGCTCAGAGTACGACAGGGAGTGGCAGTTCTTC
CASSSEYDREWQFF
>TRBD1|TRBV27|-|TRBJ2-3
TGTGCCAGCAGTTTAGCAGGGGGCCACCCAGATACGCAGTATTTT
CASSLAGGHPDTQYF